Shown below are 11 T cell receptor beta chains from a single sample sequenced in a study of CD8 T cells in ankylosing spondylitis (dated by TCRdb to about 2017). Receptors were amplified or captured by 5' RACE. Sequenced on an Illumina HiSeq 2500. Using fastp at Q25 and MiXCR, TCRdb reprocessed the public reads and kept productive beta chains. Each record represents a unique CDR3 protein, reported with the most common genes and DNA among its rows. The sample table lists under 150,000 distinct CDR3 sequences, roughly 15% of them with a count of one. Around 3% of the sample comes from the top ten. Sequencing was carried out using blood, either unsorted or a sorted T cell fraction (not recorded which). These receptors all stem from a female donor with ankylosing spondylitis or in good health (not recorded which).

V usage is TRBV5-6 and J usage is TRBJ2-2; D is perhaps TRBD1 (5 bases). The V end lost 1 base, the J end lost 4 bases, and 8 bases lay between the germline ends. The CDR3 is 14 residues long. Germline CDR1 and CDR2: SGHDT and YYEEEE. Here the CDR3 reads CASSLTGPTGELFF. CDR3 bases: TGTGCCAGCAGCTTGACAGGACCCACCGGGGAGCTGTTTTTT.

There are many counts of this clonotype. The J gene is TRBJ2-2, the V gene TRBV7-3; D remains unclear. The germline gives CDR1 SGHTA, CDR2 FQGTGA. V lost 2 bases and J lost 8, with 6 bases in between. The CDR3 is made up of 12 amino acids. Written as DNA, the CDR3 is TGTGCCAGCAGCTTAGTTGGAGGGGAGCTGTTTTTT. Protein product: CASSLVGGELFF.

This clonotype was observed a few times. The genes are TRBV7-9 and TRBJ1-1; 7 nucleotides agree with TRBD1. Germline assignment: CDR1 SEHNR and CDR2 FQNEAQ (reference sequence). CDR3 length equals 14 residues. Trimming removed 5 bases from V and 0 bases from J; junction bases left unmatched: 3. The CDR3 is CASSETGMNTEAFF. In DNA, the CDR3 is TGTGCCAGCAGCGAGACAGGGATGAACACTGAAGCTTTCTTT.

The chain employs TRBV10-3 and TRBJ2-7, with 9 nucleotides matching TRBD1. Germline-derived CDR1 and CDR2 are ENHRY and SYGVKD. The CDR3 contains 14 residues. After removal of 10 bases from V and 7 bases from J, the junction contained 14 bases not matched to a gene. The CDR3 sequence: CATTKDRGSGEQYF. In DNA form, the CDR3 reads TGTGCCACCACGAAGGACAGGGGCTCGGGTGAGCAGTACTTC.

Only a few counts were recorded for this clonotype. V usage is TRBV28 and J usage is TRBJ2-5; the match to TRBD1 covers 8 bases. The J segment lost 4 bases and the V segment lost 7 bases, leaving 11 bases of the junction unmatched. The CDR3 has 15 amino acids. Germline CDR1 MDHEN, CDR2 SYDVKM. The CDR3 loop reads CASTRQGKSGETQYF. In nucleotides, the CDR3 is TGTGCCAGCACCAGACAGGGGAAGTCGGGAGAGACCCAGTACTTC.

This chain's CDR3 is CSASSQGTLHGYTF. The CDR3 bases are TGCAGTGCTAGCTCTCAGGGGACGCTCCATGGCTACACCTTC. The chain carries TRBV20-1 and TRBJ1-2; possible D gene TRBD1, 6 bases. The CDR3 sequence is 14 residues long. The ends were cut back, 3 bases at V and 6 bases at J, with 17 bases in the middle. CDR1 and CDR2 (germline): DFQATT, SNEGSKA (reference sequence).

In the case of this clonotype: Given a much more abundant clone one base away, this may be a read error. The rearrangement uses TRBV29-1 and TRBJ2-7; 7 positions match TRBD1. The CDR3 has 14 residues. Germline V gives CDR1 SQVTM, CDR2 ANQGSEA. In DNA form, the CDR3 reads TGCAGCGTGAAGGACAGGTCTTCCTCCTACGACCAGTACTTC. The encoded protein is CSVKDRSSSYDQYF.

This clonotype was recorded a few times. J is TRBJ2-7 and V is TRBV20-1; 9 nucleotides line up with TRBD1. The trim removed 0 bases at V and 3 bases at J, leaving 3 bases unmatched. Germline CDR1 DFQATT, CDR2 SNEGSKA (reference sequence). This CDR3 spans 14 amino acids. The CDR3 coding sequence is TGCAGTGCTAGAGAAGGGACAGGGCTCTACGAGCAGTACTTC. This sequence encodes CSAREGTGLYEQYF.

The table lists this clonotype with many counts. V usage is TRBV7-6 and J usage is TRBJ1-4; 8 positions match TRBD1. This CDR3 contains 16 residues. Losses at the gene ends were 3 bases for V and 8 bases for J; bases not matched to a gene: 11. Germline V gene lookup returns CDR1 SGHVS and CDR2 FNYEAQ. CDR3 sequence (DNA): TGTGCCAGCAGCTTGGGGAGGACAGGGCGAAGAGAAAAACTGTTTTTT. This translates into CASSLGRTGRREKLFF.

This clonotype was picked up a small number of times. The chain combines TRBV7-8 with TRBJ2-5; perhaps TRBD1 as D (5 bases). The germline V and J ends were trimmed by 1 base and 5 bases, with 11 bases remaining between them. The germline V gene encodes CDR1 SGHVS and CDR2 FQNEAQ. The CDR3 is 14 amino acids. CDR3 nucleotides: TGTGCCAGCAGCTTAGAGGGCAGGGCGGAGACCCAGTACTTC. Its translation is CASSLEGRAETQYF.

This clonotype has at least ten counts. The chain couples TRBV5-1 to TRBJ1-3; D is perhaps TRBD1 (6 bases). Trimming stripped 5 bases from V and 15 bases from J, with 15 bases between. CDR1 and CDR2 from the germline V gene are SGHRS and YFSETQ. The CDR3 has 11 amino acids. The CDR3 loop is CASSSGQQRYF. In nucleotides, the CDR3 is TGCGCCAGCAGTTCCGGACAGCAACGATATTTT.